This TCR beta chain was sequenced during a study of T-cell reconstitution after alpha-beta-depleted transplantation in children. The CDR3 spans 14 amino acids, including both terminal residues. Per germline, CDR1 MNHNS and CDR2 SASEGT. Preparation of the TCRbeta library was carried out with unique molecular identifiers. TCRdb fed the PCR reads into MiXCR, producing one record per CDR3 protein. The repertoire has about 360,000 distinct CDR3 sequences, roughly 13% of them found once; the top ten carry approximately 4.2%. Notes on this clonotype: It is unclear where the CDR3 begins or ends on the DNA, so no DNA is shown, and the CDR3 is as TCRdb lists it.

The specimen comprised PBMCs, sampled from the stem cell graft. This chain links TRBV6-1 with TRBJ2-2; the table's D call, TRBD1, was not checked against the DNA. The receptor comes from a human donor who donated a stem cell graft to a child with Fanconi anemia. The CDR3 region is CASSAFGAGGELFF.